Each of the 13 T cell receptor beta chains below was sequenced from the same sample in a study of cytomegalovirus exposure and HLA in healthy donors. 13 Jbeta primers and 60 Vbeta primers were used for the PCR. The method was immunoSEQ multiplex PCR; TCRdb's version includes in-frame clones alone and lacks a portion of them. The repertoire holds 150,000 to 200,000 clones, with around 84% as singletons. Sequenced material: PBMCs. The receptors here all came from a woman aged 50 to 60 in good health and CMV-seropositive.

This chain connects TRBV9 to TRBJ2-1; D gene uncertain. The germline V and J ends were trimmed by 0 bases and 4 bases, with 8 bases remaining between them. This CDR3 is built from 14 residues. CDR1 and CDR2 (germline): SGDLS, YYNGEE. CDR3 in amino acids: CASSVEQIYNEQFF. As DNA, the CDR3 is TGTGCCAGCAGCGTAGAACAGATATACAATGAGCAGTTCTTC.

The CDR3 reads CASTSRRGAYEQYF. As DNA, the CDR3 is TGTGCCAGCACCTCCCGGCGGGGCGCCTACGAGCAGTACTTC. The J gene is TRBJ2-7, the V gene TRBV2; D might be TRBD2 (6 bases). V was pared by 7 bases and J by 2 bases, with 15 bases between. Germline V lookup: CDR1 SNHLY, CDR2 FYNNEI. The CDR3 runs 14 residues.

The chain has TRBV5-1 and TRBJ1-6; possibly TRBD1 for D (5 bases). This CDR3 has 16 amino acids. Germline assignment: CDR1 SGHRS and CDR2 YFSETQ. Trimming pared 2 bases from V and 5 bases from J, leaving 14 bases between. The CDR3 spells CASSLSGIVDNSPLHF. Written as DNA, the CDR3 is TGCGCCAGCAGCTTATCAGGGATCGTGGATAATTCACCCCTCCACTTT.

The V call is TRBV6-5, the J call TRBJ2-7, with 12 bases lining up with TRBD2. Germline V gene data show CDR1 as MNHEY and CDR2 as SVGAGI. This CDR3 region has 13 residues. Trimming removed 7 bases from V and 9 bases from J; junction bases left unmatched: 7. CDR3 sequence reads: CASTETSGGPQYF. The DNA for the CDR3 is TGTGCCAGCACAGAGACTAGCGGGGGACCGCAGTACTTC.

This clone came up a few times. This sequence joins TRBV6-5 and TRBJ2-1; TRBD2 aligns across 9 bases. The CDR3 contains 14 residues. The V gene end was trimmed by 7 bases and the J gene end by 7 bases; junction bases not matched to a gene: 8. Germline values: CDR1 MNHEY, CDR2 SVGAGI. The CDR3 region is CASKGAGGNNEQFF. In DNA, the CDR3 is TGTGCCAGCAAGGGGGCGGGGGGGAATAATGAGCAGTTCTTC.

The count of this clone is one. The chain recombines TRBV2 with TRBJ2-2; 7 positions agree with TRBD1. V trimming: 6 bases; J trimming: 2 bases; junction bases outside the gene matches: 3. The CDR3 loop spans 14 amino acids. Germline CDR1 reads SNHLY; CDR2 reads FYNNEI. This CDR3 reads CASRGDSNTGELFF. CDR3 DNA sequence: TGTGCCAGCAGAGGGGACAGTAACACCGGGGAGCTGTTTTTT.

This clone was seen a handful of times. The genes are TRBV7-9 and TRBJ2-2, with 7 bases lining up with TRBD2. The CDR3 consists of 17 residues. Germline V gene data show CDR1 as SEHNR and CDR2 as FQNEAQ (reference sequence). With V trimmed by 8 bases and J by 2 bases, 14 bases remained unmatched. CDR3 region: CASGDTTSTQNTGELFF. Here the CDR3 DNA reads TGTGCCAGCGGGGATACGACTAGCACACAAAACACCGGGGAGCTGTTTTTT. The full variable domain, rest sourced from reference TRBV7-9 and TRBJ2-2, is DTGVSQNPRHKITKRGQNVTFRCDPISEHNRLYWYRQTLGQGPEFLTYFQNEAQLEKSRLLSDRFSAERPKGSFSTLEIQRTEQGDSAMYLCASGDTTSTQNTGELFFGEGSRLTVL.

This chain uses TRBV29-1 with TRBJ2-5; TRBD1 aligns across 8 bases. The junction had 5 bases not matched to a gene; V was cut back by 7 bases and J by 1 base. This CDR3 comprises 13 residues. From germline, CDR1 is SQVTM and CDR2 ANQGSEA. In nucleotides, the CDR3 is TGCAGCGCCGGACAGGGTCCCCAAGAGACCCAGTACTTC. This encodes CSAGQGPQETQYF.

This clone was observed a single time. V is TRBV18 and J is TRBJ1-1, with TRBD1 matching 7 bases. This CDR3 region has 14 residues. V was clipped by 8 bases and J by 3 bases; unmatched bases: 9. Germline values: CDR1 KGHSH, CDR2 LQKENI. CDR3 bases: TGTGCCAGCAGTACGGGGACAGCTTACACTGAAGCTTTCTTT. Its translation: CASSTGTAYTEAFF.

V usage is TRBV7-9 and J usage is TRBJ1-1; D perhaps matches TRBD1 (6 bases). CDR1 is SEHNR, CDR2 FQNEAQ, per germline (reference sequence). The CDR3 is 15 amino acids. V lost 0 bases and J lost 1, with 9 bases in between. The CDR3: CASSLAGTTNTEAFF. The CDR3 coding sequence is TGTGCCAGCAGCTTAGCGGGGACAACGAACACTGAAGCTTTCTTT.

V is TRBV5-6 and J is TRBJ1-5; D gene unclear. Per germline, CDR1 SGHDT and CDR2 YYEEEE. The CDR3 runs 16 residues. Trimming pared 1 base from V and 1 base from J, leaving 12 bases between. The CDR3 sequence is CASSLFGRGSNQPQHF. For the CDR3, the DNA is TGTGCCAGCAGCTTGTTCGGGCGGGGAAGCAATCAGCCCCAGCATTTT.

The V call is TRBV6-5, the J call TRBJ2-5; 9 nucleotides match TRBD1. The V gene end was trimmed by 7 bases and the J gene end by 7 bases; junction bases not matched to a gene: 10. The germline V gene encodes CDR1 MNHEY and CDR2 SVGAGI. The CDR3 contains 14 residues. The CDR3 region is CASTEGQGLRTQYF. In nucleotides, the CDR3 is TGTGCCAGCACCGAGGGACAGGGTCTGAGGACCCAGTACTTC.

This chain connects TRBV29-1 to TRBJ1-1, with a weak D call TRBD1 (5 bases). The germline V gene has CDR1 SQVTM and CDR2 ANQGSEA. The CDR3 length is 15 residues. V shed 1 base and J shed 6 bases, with 18 bases lying between them. For the CDR3, the DNA is TGCAGCGTTGAAGTATATGGGGGGTTCGCGGCTGAAGCTTTCTTT. Amino acids: CSVEVYGGFAAEAFF.